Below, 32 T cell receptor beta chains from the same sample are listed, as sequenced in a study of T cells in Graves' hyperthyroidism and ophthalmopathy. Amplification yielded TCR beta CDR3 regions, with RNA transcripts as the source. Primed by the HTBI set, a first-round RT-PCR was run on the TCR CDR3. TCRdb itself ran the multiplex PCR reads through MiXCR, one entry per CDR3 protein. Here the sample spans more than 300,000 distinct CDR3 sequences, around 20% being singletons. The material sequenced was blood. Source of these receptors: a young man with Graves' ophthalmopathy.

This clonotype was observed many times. The CDR3 sequence is CASSLTSGGPATNEKLFF. As DNA, the CDR3 is TGTGCCAGCAGCTTAACCTCAGGGGGCCCCGCAACTAATGAAAAACTGTTTTTT. The V and J genes are TRBV7-8 and TRBJ1-4; 8 nucleotides match TRBD1. This CDR3 contains 18 residues. The germline CDR1 and CDR2 sequences are SGHVS and FQNEAQ. J was trimmed by 0 bases and V by 2 bases; bases with no gene match: 8.

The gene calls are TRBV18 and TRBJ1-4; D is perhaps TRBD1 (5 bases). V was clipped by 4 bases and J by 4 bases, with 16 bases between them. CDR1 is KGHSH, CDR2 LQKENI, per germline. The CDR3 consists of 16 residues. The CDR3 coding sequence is TGTGCCAGCTCACAGAGTCCGGACATTGTTAATGAAAAACTGTTTTTT. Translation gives CASSQSPDIVNEKLFF.

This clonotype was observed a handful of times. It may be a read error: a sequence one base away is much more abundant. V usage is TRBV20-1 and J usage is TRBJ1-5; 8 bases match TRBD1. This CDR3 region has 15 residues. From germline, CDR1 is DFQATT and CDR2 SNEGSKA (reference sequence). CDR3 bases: TGCAGTGCTAGACCGACAGGGGTAGGCAATCAGCTCCAGCATTTT. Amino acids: CSARPTGVGNQLQHF.

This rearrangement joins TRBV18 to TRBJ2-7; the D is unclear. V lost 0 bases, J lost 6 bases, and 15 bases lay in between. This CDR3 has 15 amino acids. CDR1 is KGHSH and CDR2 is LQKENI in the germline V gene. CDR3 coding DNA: TGTGCCAGCTCACCACCAAACCTCCCCGGGTCCGAGCAGTACTTC. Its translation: CASSPPNLPGSEQYF.

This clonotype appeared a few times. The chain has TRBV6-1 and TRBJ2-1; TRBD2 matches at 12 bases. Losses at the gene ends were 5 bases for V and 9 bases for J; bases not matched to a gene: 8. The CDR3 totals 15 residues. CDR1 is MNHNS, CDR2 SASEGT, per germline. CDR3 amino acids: CASSPLAGGQVEQFF. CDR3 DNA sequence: TGTGCCAGCAGTCCACTAGCGGGGGGCCAGGTTGAGCAGTTCTTC.

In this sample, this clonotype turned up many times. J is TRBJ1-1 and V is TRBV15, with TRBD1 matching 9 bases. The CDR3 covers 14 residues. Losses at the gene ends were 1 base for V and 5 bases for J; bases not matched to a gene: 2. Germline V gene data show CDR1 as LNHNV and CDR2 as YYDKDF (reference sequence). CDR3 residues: CATSRGTGETEAFF. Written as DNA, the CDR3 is TGTGCCACCAGCAGAGGGACAGGGGAGACTGAAGCTTTCTTT.

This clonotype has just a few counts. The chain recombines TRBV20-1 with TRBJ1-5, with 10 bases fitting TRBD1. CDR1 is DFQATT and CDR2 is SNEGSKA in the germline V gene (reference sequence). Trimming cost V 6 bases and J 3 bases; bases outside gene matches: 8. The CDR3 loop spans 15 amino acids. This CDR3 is CSARTGGDYNQPQHF. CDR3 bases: TGCAGTGCAAGGACAGGGGGTGACTACAATCAGCCCCAGCATTTT.

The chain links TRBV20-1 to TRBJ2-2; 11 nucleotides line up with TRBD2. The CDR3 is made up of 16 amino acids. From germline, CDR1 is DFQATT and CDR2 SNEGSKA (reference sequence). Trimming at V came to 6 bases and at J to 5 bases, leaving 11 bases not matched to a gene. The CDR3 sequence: CSAYGLAGFGTGELFF. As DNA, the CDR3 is TGCAGTGCATACGGACTAGCGGGCTTCGGGACCGGGGAGCTGTTTTTT.

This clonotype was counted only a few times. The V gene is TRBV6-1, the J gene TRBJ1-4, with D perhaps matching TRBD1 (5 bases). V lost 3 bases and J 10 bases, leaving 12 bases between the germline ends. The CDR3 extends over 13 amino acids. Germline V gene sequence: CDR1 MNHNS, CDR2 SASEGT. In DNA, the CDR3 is TGTGCCAGCAGTGAGGTCCTCGGGGGAAAACTGTTTTTT. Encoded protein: CASSEVLGGKLFF.

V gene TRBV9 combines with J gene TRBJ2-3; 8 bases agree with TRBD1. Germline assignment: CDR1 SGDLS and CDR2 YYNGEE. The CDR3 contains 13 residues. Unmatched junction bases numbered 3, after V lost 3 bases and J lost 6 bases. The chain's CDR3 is CASSATGVDTQYF. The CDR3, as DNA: TGTGCCAGCAGCGCGACAGGGGTGGATACGCAGTATTTT.

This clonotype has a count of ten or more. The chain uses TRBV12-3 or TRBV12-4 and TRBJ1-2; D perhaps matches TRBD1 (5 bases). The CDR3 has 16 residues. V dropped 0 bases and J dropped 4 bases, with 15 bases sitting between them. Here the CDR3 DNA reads TGTGCCAGCAGTTTAGCGCCGGGGGAAAGGGGCTATGGCTACACCTTC. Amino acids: CASSLAPGERGYGYTF.

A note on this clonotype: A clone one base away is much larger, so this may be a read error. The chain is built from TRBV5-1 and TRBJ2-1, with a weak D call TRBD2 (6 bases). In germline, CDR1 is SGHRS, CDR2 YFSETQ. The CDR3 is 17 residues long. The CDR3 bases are TGCGCCGGCAGCTGGCGGGGTACAGGAGGGTCCTACAATGAGCAGTTCTTC. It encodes CAGSWRGTGGSYNEQFF.

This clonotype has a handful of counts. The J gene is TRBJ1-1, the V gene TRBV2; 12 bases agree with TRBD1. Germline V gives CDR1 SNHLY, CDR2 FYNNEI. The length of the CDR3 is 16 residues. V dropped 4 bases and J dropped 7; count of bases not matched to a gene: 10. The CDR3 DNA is TGTGCCAGCAGTGCACTCGCAAGGGACAGGGGGCTTGAAGCTTTCTTT. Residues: CASSALARDRGLEAFF.

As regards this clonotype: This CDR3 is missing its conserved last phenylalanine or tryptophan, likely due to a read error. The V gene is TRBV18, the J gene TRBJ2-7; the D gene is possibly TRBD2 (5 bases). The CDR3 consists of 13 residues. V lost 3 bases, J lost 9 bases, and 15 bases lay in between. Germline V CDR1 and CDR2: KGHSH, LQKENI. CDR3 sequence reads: CASSPTPGSGQYL. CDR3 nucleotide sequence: TGTGCCAGCTCACCGACGCCGGGGAGCGGGCAGTACCTC.

The CDR3 spells CASSPGLVQNTGELFF. In nucleotides, the CDR3 is TGCGCCAGCAGTCCAGGACTAGTCCAGAACACCGGGGAGCTGTTTTTT. V is TRBV5-1 and J is TRBJ2-2; 7 positions match TRBD2. CDR1 SGHRS and CDR2 YFSETQ come from the germline V gene. The CDR3 runs to 16 residues. V lost 5 bases, J lost 1 base, and 8 bases stayed unmatched. The variable domain in full, completed from reference TRBV5-1 and TRBJ2-2, reads KAGVTQTPRYLIKTRGQQVTLSCSPISGHRSVSWYQQTPGQGLQFLFEYFSETQRNKGNFPGRFSGRQFSNSRSEMNVSTLELGDSALYLCASSPGLVQNTGELFFGEGSRLTVL.

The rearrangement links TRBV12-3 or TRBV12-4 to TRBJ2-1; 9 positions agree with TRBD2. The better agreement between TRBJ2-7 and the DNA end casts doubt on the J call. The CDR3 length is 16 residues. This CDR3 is CASSLDLSGGVNEQYF. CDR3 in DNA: TGTGCCAGCAGTTTAGATCTTAGCGGGGGCGTCAATGAGCAGTACTTC.

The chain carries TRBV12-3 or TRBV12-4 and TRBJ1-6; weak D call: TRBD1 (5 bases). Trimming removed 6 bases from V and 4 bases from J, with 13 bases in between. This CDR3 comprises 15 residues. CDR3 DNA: TGTGCCAGCAGACCAGGGATGGCTTATAATTCACCCCTCCACTTT. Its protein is CASRPGMAYNSPLHF.

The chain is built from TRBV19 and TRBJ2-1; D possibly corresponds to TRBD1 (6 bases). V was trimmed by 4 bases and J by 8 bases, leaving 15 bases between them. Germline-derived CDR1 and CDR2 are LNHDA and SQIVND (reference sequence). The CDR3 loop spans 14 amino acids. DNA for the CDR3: TGTGCCAGTAGTAGGGGGCAGGGTTTGGATGAGCAGTTCTTC. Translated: CASSRGQGLDEQFF.

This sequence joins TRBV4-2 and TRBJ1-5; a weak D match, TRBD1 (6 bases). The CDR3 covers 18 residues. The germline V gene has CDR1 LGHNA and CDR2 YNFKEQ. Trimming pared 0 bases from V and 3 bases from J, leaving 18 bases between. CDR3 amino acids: CASSQDDKGQVINQPQHF. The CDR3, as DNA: TGTGCCAGCAGCCAAGATGATAAGGGACAAGTAATCAATCAGCCCCAGCATTTT.

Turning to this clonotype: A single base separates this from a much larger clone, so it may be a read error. The chain's CDR3 is CSVERGTTEAFF. DNA for the CDR3: TGCAGCGTTGAGAGGGGGACCACTGAAGCTTTCTTT. The chain couples TRBV29-1 to TRBJ1-1, with D tentatively TRBD1 (6 bases). The CDR3 extends over 12 amino acids. Germline V gives CDR1 SQVTM, CDR2 ANQGSEA. V was trimmed by 3 bases and J by 4 bases, leaving 9 bases between them.

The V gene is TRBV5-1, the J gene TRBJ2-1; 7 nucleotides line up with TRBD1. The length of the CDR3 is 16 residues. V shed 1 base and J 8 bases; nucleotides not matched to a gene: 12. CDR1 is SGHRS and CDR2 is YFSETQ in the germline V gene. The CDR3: CASSLSDRVFLDEQFF. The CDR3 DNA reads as TGCGCCAGCAGCTTGTCTGACAGGGTTTTTCTCGATGAGCAGTTCTTC.

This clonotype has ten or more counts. CDR3 region: CASSFVRDLNEQFF. The DNA for the CDR3 is TGCGCCAGCAGCTTCGTACGGGACTTGAATGAGCAGTTCTTC. The V gene is TRBV5-1, the J gene TRBJ2-1; perhaps TRBD2 as D (6 bases). CDR1 and CDR2 from the germline V gene are SGHRS and YFSETQ. Trimming shortened V by 2 bases and J by 7 bases, and 13 bases separated the two germline ends. This CDR3 comprises 14 residues.

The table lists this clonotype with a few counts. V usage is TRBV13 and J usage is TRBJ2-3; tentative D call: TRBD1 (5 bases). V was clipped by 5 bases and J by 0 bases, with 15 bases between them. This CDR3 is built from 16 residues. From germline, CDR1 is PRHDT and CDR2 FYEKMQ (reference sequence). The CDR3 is CASSGDLGASTDTQYF. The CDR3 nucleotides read TGTGCCAGCAGCGGGGATTTAGGGGCAAGCACAGATACGCAGTATTTT.

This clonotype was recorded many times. The CDR3 region has the DNA TGTGCCAGCTCATCCCAGGGTTATCAGCCCCAGCATTTT. Translated, it gives CASSSQGYQPQHF. This chain connects TRBV18 to TRBJ1-5; TRBD1 might be the D (5 bases). This CDR3 region has 13 residues. Germline loops: CDR1 KGHSH, CDR2 LQKENI. V lost 5 bases and J 5 bases, leaving 10 bases between the germline ends. Based on the CDR3 plus reference TRBV18 and TRBJ1-5, the full variable domain is NAGVMQNPRHLVRRRGQEARLRCSPMKGHSHVYWYRQLPEEGLKFMVYLQKENIIDESGMPKERFSAEFPKEGPSILRIQQVVRGDSAAYFCASSSQGYQPQHFGDGTRLSIL.

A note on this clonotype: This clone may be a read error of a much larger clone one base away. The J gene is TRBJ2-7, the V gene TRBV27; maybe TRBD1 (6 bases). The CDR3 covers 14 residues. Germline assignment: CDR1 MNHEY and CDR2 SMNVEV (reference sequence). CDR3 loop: CASSNLGTTYDQYF. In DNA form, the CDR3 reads TGTGCCAGCAGTAACCTCGGGACAACCTACGACCAGTACTTC.

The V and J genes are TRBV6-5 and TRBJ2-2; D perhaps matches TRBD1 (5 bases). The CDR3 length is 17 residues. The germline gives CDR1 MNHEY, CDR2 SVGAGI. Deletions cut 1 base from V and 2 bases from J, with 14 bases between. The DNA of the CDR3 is TGTGCCAGCAGTTACTATAAGGGCAGGGATAACACCGGGGAGCTGTTTTTT. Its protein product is CASSYYKGRDNTGELFF.

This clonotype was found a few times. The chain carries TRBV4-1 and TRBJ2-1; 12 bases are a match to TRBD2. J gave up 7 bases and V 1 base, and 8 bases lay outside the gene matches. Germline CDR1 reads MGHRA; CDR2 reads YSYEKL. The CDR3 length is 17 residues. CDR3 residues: CASSQVLAGGGLNEQFF. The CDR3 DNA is TGCGCCAGCAGCCAAGTTCTAGCGGGGGGGGGTTTAAATGAGCAGTTCTTC.

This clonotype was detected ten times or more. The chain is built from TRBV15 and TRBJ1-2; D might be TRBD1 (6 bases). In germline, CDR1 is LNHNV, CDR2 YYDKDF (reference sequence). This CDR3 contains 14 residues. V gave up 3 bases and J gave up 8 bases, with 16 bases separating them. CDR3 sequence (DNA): TGTGCCACCAGCAGGCCCGGGACAACAAAAGGCTACACCTTC. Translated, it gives CATSRPGTTKGYTF. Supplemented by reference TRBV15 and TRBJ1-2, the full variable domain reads DAMVIQNPRYQVTQFGKPVTLSCSQTLNHNVMYWYQQKSSQAPKLLFHYYDKDFNNEADTPDNFQSRRPNTSFCFLDIRSPGLGDTAMYLCATSRPGTTKGYTFGSGTRLTVV.

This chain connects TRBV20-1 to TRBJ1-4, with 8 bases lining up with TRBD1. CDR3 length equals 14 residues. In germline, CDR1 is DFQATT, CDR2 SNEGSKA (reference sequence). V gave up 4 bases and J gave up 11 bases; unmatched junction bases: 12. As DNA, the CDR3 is TGCAGTGCTACCTCGGGACAGGCGGGGAGGAAACTGTTTTTT. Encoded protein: CSATSGQAGRKLFF.

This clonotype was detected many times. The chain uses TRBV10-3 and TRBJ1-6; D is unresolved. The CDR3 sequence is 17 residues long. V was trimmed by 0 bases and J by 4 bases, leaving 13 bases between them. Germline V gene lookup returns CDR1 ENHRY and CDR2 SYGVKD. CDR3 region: CAISESGGGGYNSPLHF. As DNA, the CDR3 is TGTGCCATCAGTGAGTCCGGCGGTGGCGGGTATAATTCACCCCTCCACTTT.

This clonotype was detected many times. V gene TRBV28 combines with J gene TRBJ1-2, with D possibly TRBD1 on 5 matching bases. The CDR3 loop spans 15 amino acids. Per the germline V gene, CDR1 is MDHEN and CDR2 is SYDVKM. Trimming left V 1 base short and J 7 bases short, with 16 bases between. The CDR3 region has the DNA TGTGCCAGCAGTTTATCAAGCGGGACGGGAAGTGGCTACACCTTC. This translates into CASSLSSGTGSGYTF.

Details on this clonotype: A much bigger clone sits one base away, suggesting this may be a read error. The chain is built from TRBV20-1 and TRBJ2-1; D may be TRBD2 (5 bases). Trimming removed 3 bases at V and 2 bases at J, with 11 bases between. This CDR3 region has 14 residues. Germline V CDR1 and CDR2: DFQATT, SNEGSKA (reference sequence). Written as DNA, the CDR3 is TGCAGTGCTAGCCGAACCGGGGCCTACAATGAGCAGTTCTTC. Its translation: CSASRTGAYNEQFF.